This T cell receptor beta chain was sequenced in a study of T-cell reconstitution after alpha-beta-depleted transplantation in children. Study results and caveats: The main origin of T-cell counts and diversity one year after transplant was newly produced T cells. Several hundred expanded graft clones reportedly supplied alpha-beta T cells about two months after transplant.

Germline V gene lookup returns CDR1 MGHRA and CDR2 YSYEKL. J gave up 2 bases and V 0 bases, and 9 bases lay outside the gene matches. There are 17 residues in the CDR3. As for this clonotype: Its target is not known.

It was with unique molecular identifiers that the TCRbeta library was prepared. MiXCR was run by TCRdb on the PCR reads, yielding one entry per CDR3 protein. The sample has roughly 50,000 distinct CDR3 sequences; about 40% are singletons. The TCR originated in a male patient younger than 18 who had a stem cell transplant for acute lymphoblastic leukemia, so the T cells may come from the graft donor. The input for sequencing was PBMCs, mostly from graft donor cells, taken 360 days after TCRalphabeta/CD19-depleted stem cell transplant. V gene TRBV4-1 combines with J gene TRBJ2-5; 7 bases line up with TRBD1. The CDR3 spells CASSQDWWTGGQETQYF. CDR3 nucleotide sequence: TGCGCCAGCAGCCAAGATTGGTGGACAGGCGGACAAGAGACCCAGTACTTC.